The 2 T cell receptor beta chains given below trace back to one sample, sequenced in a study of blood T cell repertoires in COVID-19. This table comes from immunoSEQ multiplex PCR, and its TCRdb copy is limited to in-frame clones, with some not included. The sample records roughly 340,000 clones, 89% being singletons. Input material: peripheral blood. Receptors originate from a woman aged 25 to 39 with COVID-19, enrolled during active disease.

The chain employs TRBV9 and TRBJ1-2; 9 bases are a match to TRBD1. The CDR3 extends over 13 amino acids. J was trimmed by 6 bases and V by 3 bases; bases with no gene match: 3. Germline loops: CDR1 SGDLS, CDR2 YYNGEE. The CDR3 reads CASSARTGDGYTF. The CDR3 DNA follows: TGTGCCAGCAGCGCCCGGACAGGGGATGGCTACACCTTC.

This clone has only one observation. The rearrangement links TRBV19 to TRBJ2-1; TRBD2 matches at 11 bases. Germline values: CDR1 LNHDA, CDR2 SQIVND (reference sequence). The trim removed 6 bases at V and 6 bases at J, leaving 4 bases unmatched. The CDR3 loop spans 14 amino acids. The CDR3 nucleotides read TGTGCCAGTAGGGATGGGACTAGCGGCAATGAGCAGTTCTTC. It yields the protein CASRDGTSGNEQFF.